Sequencing of this T cell receptor (beta chain) was carried out in a study of blood T cell repertoires in COVID-19. J gave up 5 bases and V 5 bases, and 4 bases lay outside the gene matches. This CDR3 region has 13 residues. Germline V lookup: CDR1 SGHVS, CDR2 FQNEAQ. Libraries were prepared by immunoSEQ multiplex PCR; TCRdb keeps only in-frame clonotypes and omits some of them. The table records approximately 300,000 clones, under 90% of them present only once. The table lists this clone with a count of one. J is TRBJ2-3 and V is TRBV7-8; 7 bases align to TRBD2. The clonotype comes from a woman in her 30s with COVID-19, enrolled during active disease. Source material: peripheral blood. The CDR3 reads CASSLGGLDTQYF. CDR3 in DNA: TGTGCCAGCAGCCTCGGGGGGTTAGATACGCAGTATTTT.